This is a list of T cell receptor beta chains from one sample in a study of blood T cell repertoires in COVID-19. Data came from immunoSEQ multiplex PCR; TCRdb stores just in-frame clones and leaves some out. The sample shows about 190,000 clones, about three quarters of them seen only once. The sample was peripheral blood. These receptors were collected from a woman of 80 years or more with active or convalescent COVID-19. CDR3s include the opening cysteine and the closing phenylalanine or tryptophan. The order of the fields is V gene, J gene, CDR3 protein.

v_call: TRBV2
j_call: TRBJ2-5
cdr3_aa: CASSEALTQETQYF

v_call: TRBV20-1
j_call: TRBJ2-3
cdr3_aa: CSASRRGGRDTQYF

v_call: TRBV7-2
j_call: TRBJ2-5
cdr3_aa: CASSQAPGQGRPQYF

v_call: TRBV3-1/TRBV3-2
j_call: TRBJ2-5
cdr3_aa: CASSLPFGREKETQYF

v_call: TRBV19
j_call: TRBJ1-1
cdr3_aa: CASSIQLTTAEAFF

v_call: TRBV7-2
j_call: TRBJ1-4
cdr3_aa: CASSTGVNPTNEKLFF

v_call: TRBV7-9
j_call: TRBJ1-2
cdr3_aa: CASSPDRVRGYTF

v_call: TRBV15
j_call: TRBJ1-6
cdr3_aa: CATSRDRQGDSPLHF

v_call: TRBV12-3/TRBV12-4
j_call: TRBJ1-1
cdr3_aa: CASSGGANTEAFF

v_call: TRBV5-1
j_call: TRBJ2-4
cdr3_aa: CASSRGLAGDIQYF

v_call: TRBV28
j_call: TRBJ2-3
cdr3_aa: CASSLGQEPDTQYF

v_call: TRBV5-6
j_call: TRBJ2-5
cdr3_aa: CASSPGGSQETQYF

v_call: TRBV28
j_call: TRBJ1-2
cdr3_aa: CASSRRTNLYGYTF

v_call: TRBV9
j_call: TRBJ1-2
cdr3_aa: CASSPKPQGDYGYTF

v_call: TRBV6-5
j_call: TRBJ2-7
cdr3_aa: CASKTTGMGGEQYF

v_call: TRBV15
j_call: TRBJ1-4
cdr3_aa: CATSRDRNRGKLFF

v_call: TRBV5-8
j_call: TRBJ1-1
cdr3_aa: CASKNDSNTEAFF

v_call: TRBV30
j_call: TRBJ2-7
cdr3_aa: CARQSTGGVGEQYF

v_call: TRBV7-9
j_call: TRBJ1-1
cdr3_aa: CASSLDQGAGAFF

v_call: TRBV4-2
j_call: TRBJ1-5
cdr3_aa: CASSQATGEVQPQHF

v_call: TRBV5-4
j_call: TRBJ2-3
cdr3_aa: CASSMEASGASTDTQYF

v_call: TRBV6-4
j_call: TRBJ1-2
cdr3_aa: CASSNGRGVGYTF

v_call: TRBV6-5
j_call: TRBJ2-7
cdr3_aa: CASSRDSTKPYEQYF

v_call: TRBV18
j_call: TRBJ1-5
cdr3_aa: CASSPGTGGIRGGQPQHF

v_call: TRBV14
j_call: TRBJ1-4
cdr3_aa: CASSILGGRGEKLFF

v_call: TRBV28
j_call: TRBJ2-3
cdr3_aa: CASSLGGGRPSTDTQYF

v_call: TRBV19
j_call: TRBJ2-3
cdr3_aa: CASSIRGTSTDTQYF

v_call: TRBV13
j_call: TRBJ1-3
cdr3_aa: CASSLGGGSGNTIYF

v_call: TRBV7-9
j_call: TRBJ2-3
cdr3_aa: CASSLATGPDTQYF

v_call: TRBV28
j_call: TRBJ2-7
cdr3_aa: CASRRGTGEEYF

v_call: TRBV28
j_call: TRBJ2-7
cdr3_aa: CASTRTSPYEQYF

v_call: TRBV24-1
j_call: TRBJ2-7
cdr3_aa: CATTSPGTGSYEQYF

v_call: TRBV6-2/TRBV6-3
j_call: TRBJ2-2
cdr3_aa: CASSSPLRTGELFF

v_call: TRBV28
j_call: TRBJ1-5
cdr3_aa: CAQGAVDQPQHF

v_call: TRBV4-1
j_call: TRBJ2-5
cdr3_aa: CASSHTSGGAGETQYF

v_call: TRBV12-3/TRBV12-4
j_call: TRBJ1-5
cdr3_aa: CASTTGNQPQHF

v_call: TRBV5-1
j_call: TRBJ2-3
cdr3_aa: CASSAITSLAEPTDTQYF

v_call: TRBV29-1
j_call: TRBJ1-1
cdr3_aa: CSVSDSYTEAFF

v_call: TRBV5-5
j_call: TRBJ2-7
cdr3_aa: CASSLVWGTYEQYF

v_call: TRBV4-1
j_call: TRBJ1-5
cdr3_aa: CASSPGDQFNQPQHF

v_call: TRBV28
j_call: TRBJ2-7
cdr3_aa: CASSPRRSYEQYF

v_call: TRBV18
j_call: TRBJ1-2
cdr3_aa: CASSPRWAGGGLANYGYTF

v_call: TRBV6-1
j_call: TRBJ2-7
cdr3_aa: CASSEDRDYEQYF

v_call: TRBV7-6
j_call: TRBJ2-2
cdr3_aa: CASSPPGGPTGELFF

v_call: TRBV7-2
j_call: TRBJ1-5
cdr3_aa: CASSFLSSSVSNQPQHF

v_call: TRBV5-4
j_call: TRBJ1-1
cdr3_aa: CASRPPTRSDTEAFF

v_call: TRBV7-9
j_call: TRBJ2-2
cdr3_aa: CAIAQGAATGELFF

v_call: TRBV15
j_call: TRBJ1-2
cdr3_aa: CATSSHNGLYGYTF

v_call: TRBV28
j_call: TRBJ1-1
cdr3_aa: CASRFTGTGDGNTEAFF

v_call: TRBV5-1
j_call: TRBJ2-1
cdr3_aa: CASSLERGHHNEQFF

v_call: TRBV28
j_call: TRBJ2-6
cdr3_aa: CASSSRSQASGANVLTF